These 26 T cell receptor beta chains came from one sample sequenced in a study of cytomegalovirus exposure and HLA in healthy donors. Primers: 60 Vbeta forward and 13 Jbeta reverse. TCRdb's table, derived via immunoSEQ multiplex PCR, lists solely in-frame clones and lacks some. The repertoire holds fewer than 80,000 clones, 70% to 75% seen once, with under 7% in the top ten. Sequencing was carried out using PBMCs. The receptor source for this set is a woman aged 30 to 39 in good health and CMV-seronegative.

The V call is TRBV30, the J call TRBJ1-1; 10 bases are shared with TRBD1. CDR3 length: 14 residues. Looked up from germline, CDR1 is GTSNPN and CDR2 is SVGIG (reference sequence). The junction had 11 bases not matched to a gene; V was cut back by 7 bases and J by 6 bases. Here the CDR3 DNA reads TGTGCCTCAGGGACAGGGGCCAACAACCCTGAAGCTTTCTTT. Protein: CASGTGANNPEAFF.

CDR3 sequence: CASSWTPGNQPQHF. The CDR3 bases are TGCGCCAGCAGCTGGACTCCCGGCAATCAGCCCCAGCATTTT. The rearrangement joins TRBV5-1 to TRBJ1-5; D is undetermined. Germline V gene lookup returns CDR1 SGHRS and CDR2 YFSETQ. Deletions cut 3 bases from V and 2 bases from J, with 9 bases between. This CDR3 is 14 amino acids long.

This chain uses TRBV14 with TRBJ2-5; 8 nucleotides line up with TRBD1. CDR1 and CDR2 (germline): SGHDN, FVKESK. The CDR3 contains 15 residues. V lost 1 base to trimming and J lost 4 bases; unmatched junction nucleotides: 5. CDR3 in DNA: TGTGCCAGCAGCCAAGCCGGACAGGGTCTAGAGACCCAGTACTTC. Translating it yields CASSQAGQGLETQYF.

The chain couples TRBV29-1 to TRBJ2-1; 8 nucleotides agree with TRBD1. Trimming took 7 bases from V and 9 from J; bases not matched to a gene: 8. Germline-derived CDR1 and CDR2 are SQVTM and ANQGSEA. The CDR3 spans 12 residues. As DNA, the CDR3 is TGCAGCGCCCTAGACAGGGGAGGTGAGCAGTTCTTC. It is translated as CSALDRGGEQFF.

The rearrangement links TRBV9 to TRBJ2-7; D perhaps matches TRBD1 (6 bases). This CDR3 is 16 amino acids long. The V end was cut by 3 bases, the J end by 8 bases, with 24 bases between. CDR1 is SGDLS, CDR2 YYNGEE, per germline. The CDR3 nucleotides read TGTGCCAGCAGCGCACGGAGACAGGCGCCCTCGGGAAAGCAGTACGTC. Translating gives CASSARRQAPSGKQYV.

The J gene is TRBJ1-6, the V gene TRBV6-5, with TRBD1 identical over 7 bases. Germline assignment: CDR1 MNHEY and CDR2 SVGAGI. The CDR3 spans 15 residues. Trimming removed 7 bases from V and 8 bases from J; junction bases left unmatched: 11. CDR3: CASNPTGFGDSPLHF. The DNA for the CDR3 is TGTGCCAGCAACCCGACAGGGTTTGGTGATTCACCCCTCCACTTT.

This chain joins TRBV13 and TRBJ2-1; possibly TRBD1 for D (5 bases). Between the trimmed V and J ends, which lost 1 base and 3 bases, there was a span of 13 bases. Germline V lookup: CDR1 PRHDT, CDR2 FYEKMQ (reference sequence). This CDR3 has 16 amino acids. The CDR3 DNA reads as TGTGCCAGCAGCTTAGAGGGGCAGGGAATCTACAATGAGCAGTTCTTC. Protein sequence: CASSLEGQGIYNEQFF. The variable domain in full, completed from reference TRBV13 and TRBJ2-1, reads AAGVIQSPRHLIKEKRETATLKCYPIPRHDTVYWYQQGPGQDPQFLISFYEKMQSDKGSIPDRFSAQQFSDYHSELNMSSLELGDSALYFCASSLEGQGIYNEQFFGPGTRLTVL.

This clone was seen once. The chain carries TRBV5-8 and TRBJ2-1, with 9 bases fitting TRBD1. The trim removed 0 bases at V and 4 bases at J, leaving 2 bases unmatched. Germline loops: CDR1 SGHTS, CDR2 YDEGEE. This CDR3 spans 15 amino acids. CDR3 residues: CASSLEQGAYNEQFF. As DNA, the CDR3 is TGTGCCAGCAGCTTGGAACAGGGGGCGTACAATGAGCAGTTCTTC.

V and J are TRBV15 and TRBJ2-7; D is undetermined. The CDR3 runs 12 residues. Germline CDR1 LNHNV, CDR2 YYDKDF (reference sequence). V was cut by 5 bases and J by 0 bases, with 5 bases left in between. DNA for the CDR3: TGTGCCACCAGCCGCAGCTCCTACGAGCAGTACTTC. It encodes CATSRSSYEQYF. Based on the CDR3 plus reference TRBV15 and TRBJ2-7, the full variable domain is DAMVIQNPRYQVTQFGKPVTLSCSQTLNHNVMYWYQQKSSQAPKLLFHYYDKDFNNEADTPDNFQSRRPNTSFCFLDIRSPGLGDTAMYLCATSRSSYEQYFGPGTRLTVT.

The chain is built from TRBV6-4 and TRBJ1-5; 7 bases match TRBD1. Losses at the gene ends were 6 bases for V and 0 bases for J; bases not matched to a gene: 5. Germline CDR1 is MRHNA and CDR2 is SNTAGT. The CDR3 has 15 amino acids. The CDR3 spells CASSAQGDSNQPQHF. In nucleotides, the CDR3 is TGTGCCAGCAGCGCTCAGGGGGATAGCAATCAGCCCCAGCATTTT.

The chain carries TRBV18 and TRBJ2-3; a possible D gene is TRBD2 (6 bases). Germline V gene sequence: CDR1 KGHSH, CDR2 LQKENI. The CDR3 has 16 amino acids. Trimming took 2 bases from V and 4 from J, leaving 16 bases between them. CDR3 region: CASSPIGTRLPDTQYF. CDR3 coding DNA: TGTGCCAGCTCACCAATTGGGACTCGACTCCCAGATACGCAGTATTTT.

V usage is TRBV9 and J usage is TRBJ1-1; D unresolved. Germline assignment: CDR1 SGDLS and CDR2 YYNGEE. CDR3 length: 13 residues. Trimming cost V 0 bases and J 0 bases, with 3 bases left between them. The chain's CDR3 is CASSVGMNTEAFF. The DNA of the CDR3 is TGTGCCAGCAGCGTAGGTATGAACACTGAAGCTTTCTTT.

This clone has only one observation. The chain recombines TRBV19 with TRBJ2-7; 12 nucleotides agree with TRBD2. J was trimmed by 3 bases and V by 5 bases; bases with no gene match: 5. Germline CDR1 reads LNHDA; CDR2 reads SQIVND (reference sequence). This CDR3 contains 15 residues. The CDR3 sequence: CASSPLAGGLYEQYF. CDR3 DNA sequence: TGTGCCAGTAGTCCCCTAGCGGGAGGGCTCTACGAGCAGTACTTC.

This chain connects TRBV7-9 to TRBJ2-2; unclear D gene. CDR1 is SEHNR and CDR2 is FQNEAQ in the germline V gene (reference sequence). This CDR3 has 16 residues. With 5 bases removed from V and 0 bases from J, the gap between germline ends came to 13 bases. Here the CDR3 DNA reads TGTGCCAGCAGCCCCCTAGGATTCGCGAACACCGGGGAGCTGTTTTTT. As protein: CASSPLGFANTGELFF. Full variable domain (missing parts from reference TRBV7-9 and TRBJ2-2): DTGVSQNPRHKITKRGQNVTFRCDPISEHNRLYWYRQTLGQGPEFLTYFQNEAQLEKSRLLSDRFSAERPKGSFSTLEIQRTEQGDSAMYLCASSPLGFANTGELFFGEGSRLTVL.

The chain combines TRBV9 with TRBJ2-2; 7 nucleotides match TRBD2. Germline assignment: CDR1 SGDLS and CDR2 YYNGEE. V lost 4 bases and J lost 0; bases outside the gene matches: 0. The CDR3 has 14 amino acids. The CDR3 loop reads CASSLAANTGELFF. CDR3 bases: TGTGCCAGCAGCCTAGCGGCGAACACCGGGGAGCTGTTTTTT.

This clone was picked up one time. This sequence joins TRBV9 and TRBJ1-4, with D possibly being TRBD1 (6 bases). The CDR3 loop spans 14 amino acids. Germline CDR1 is SGDLS and CDR2 is YYNGEE. The V end lost 1 base, the J end lost 8 bases, and 12 bases lay between the germline ends. DNA of the CDR3: TGTGCCAGCAGCGTAATGGACAGAGGGGAAAAACTGTTTTTT. It translates to CASSVMDRGEKLFF.

The rearrangement links TRBV28 to TRBJ2-7; D may be TRBD2 (6 bases). The V and J ends lost 6 bases and 6 bases respectively, with 15 bases between them. CDR3 length: 13 amino acids. CDR1 MDHEN and CDR2 SYDVKM come from the germline V gene. CDR3 amino acids: CASRMGTDLEQYF. Here the CDR3 DNA reads TGTGCCAGCAGGATGGGGACTGACCTCGAGCAGTACTTC.

CDR3 in amino acids: CASSLSGAKIATGELFF. In DNA form, the CDR3 reads TGTGCCAGCAGTTTGTCAGGGGCAAAGATCGCCACCGGGGAGCTGTTTTTT. V and J are TRBV28 and TRBJ2-2; D is possibly TRBD1 (6 bases). Trimming shortened V by 3 bases and J by 4 bases, and 18 bases separated the two germline ends. Germline V gives CDR1 MDHEN, CDR2 SYDVKM. The CDR3 runs to 17 residues.

In its sample, this clone was seen once. The chain carries TRBV19 and TRBJ2-5; TRBD2 matches at 13 bases. V trimming: 5 bases; J trimming: 5 bases; junction bases outside the gene matches: 8. Germline CDR1 reads LNHDA; CDR2 reads SQIVND (reference sequence). The CDR3 has 16 residues. The CDR3 spells CASSDQGLAGLETQYF. The CDR3 DNA reads TGTGCCAGTAGTGATCAGGGACTAGCGGGACTGGAGACCCAGTACTTC.

The J gene is TRBJ1-1, the V gene TRBV5-1, with a possible D match to TRBD1 (6 bases). CDR3 length equals 14 residues. The germline V gene has CDR1 SGHRS and CDR2 YFSETQ. Trimming removed 4 bases from V and 0 bases from J, with 10 bases in between. For the CDR3, the DNA is TGCGCCAGCAGCACACAGGGAATGAACACTGAAGCTTTCTTT. Translating gives CASSTQGMNTEAFF.

The V call is TRBV19, the J call TRBJ2-1; no clear D gene. Between the trimmed V and J ends, which lost 5 bases and 7 bases, there was a span of 12 bases. Germline CDR1 reads LNHDA; CDR2 reads SQIVND (reference sequence). This CDR3 has 13 amino acids. This CDR3 reads CASSLGMSNEQFF. In DNA, the CDR3 is TGTGCCAGTAGTTTGGGCATGTCAAATGAGCAGTTCTTC.

The chain has TRBV27 and TRBJ2-1; D possibly corresponds to TRBD1 (6 bases). Trimming took off 4 bases at V and 0 bases at J, with 7 bases between the two ends. The CDR3 contains 14 residues. Germline CDR1 reads MNHEY; CDR2 reads SMNVEV (reference sequence). CDR3 in amino acids: CASSYRASYNEQFF. The CDR3 coding sequence is TGTGCCAGCAGTTACAGGGCCTCCTACAATGAGCAGTTCTTC.

The chain carries TRBV12-5 and TRBJ2-1, with TRBD1 matching 7 bases. Germline CDR1 LGHNT, CDR2 FRNRAP. V was clipped by 6 bases and J by 0 bases; unmatched bases: 8. The CDR3 has 16 residues. The CDR3 loop is CASGPGTALSYNEQFF. The CDR3 bases are TGTGCTAGTGGGCCCGGGACAGCCCTCTCCTACAATGAGCAGTTCTTC.

This clone was found once. The chain combines TRBV28 with TRBJ2-5; 11 bases match TRBD1. The CDR3 totals 14 residues. The ends lost 5 bases at V and 7 bases at J; junction bases unmatched: 6. Germline assignment: CDR1 MDHEN and CDR2 SYDVKM. CDR3 region: CASSLPGTGGTQYF. The CDR3 DNA follows: TGTGCCAGCAGTCTACCCGGGACAGGGGGGACCCAGTACTTC. The variable domain in full, with the rest retrieved from reference TRBV28 and TRBJ2-5, is DVKVTQSSRYLVKRTGEKVFLECVQDMDHENMFWYRQDPGLGLRLIYFSYDVKMKEKGDIPEGYSVSREKKERFSLILESASTNQTSMYLCASSLPGTGGTQYFGPGTRLLVL.

Worth noting for this clone: This sample includes further DNA sequences coding for the same CDR3. CDR3: CSVEPGGTTEAFF. CDR3 DNA sequence: TGCAGCGTTGAACCGGGAGGGACCACTGAAGCTTTCTTT. This sequence joins TRBV29-1 and TRBJ1-1; possible D gene TRBD1, 5 bases. Germline values: CDR1 SQVTM, CDR2 ANQGSEA. V was cut by 2 bases and J by 4 bases, with 11 bases left in between. This CDR3 has 13 amino acids.

This rearrangement joins TRBV19 to TRBJ2-5, with 7 nucleotides matching TRBD2. Trimming at V came to 7 bases and at J to 2 bases, leaving 31 bases not matched to a gene. Germline-derived CDR1 and CDR2 are LNHDA and SQIVND (reference sequence). The CDR3 is made up of 22 amino acids. CDR3 residues: CASIRLGAIGVPWREKQETQYF. For the CDR3, the DNA is TGTGCCAGTATACGGTTAGGGGCGATCGGTGTCCCCTGGCGGGAGAAACAAGAGACCCAGTACTTC.